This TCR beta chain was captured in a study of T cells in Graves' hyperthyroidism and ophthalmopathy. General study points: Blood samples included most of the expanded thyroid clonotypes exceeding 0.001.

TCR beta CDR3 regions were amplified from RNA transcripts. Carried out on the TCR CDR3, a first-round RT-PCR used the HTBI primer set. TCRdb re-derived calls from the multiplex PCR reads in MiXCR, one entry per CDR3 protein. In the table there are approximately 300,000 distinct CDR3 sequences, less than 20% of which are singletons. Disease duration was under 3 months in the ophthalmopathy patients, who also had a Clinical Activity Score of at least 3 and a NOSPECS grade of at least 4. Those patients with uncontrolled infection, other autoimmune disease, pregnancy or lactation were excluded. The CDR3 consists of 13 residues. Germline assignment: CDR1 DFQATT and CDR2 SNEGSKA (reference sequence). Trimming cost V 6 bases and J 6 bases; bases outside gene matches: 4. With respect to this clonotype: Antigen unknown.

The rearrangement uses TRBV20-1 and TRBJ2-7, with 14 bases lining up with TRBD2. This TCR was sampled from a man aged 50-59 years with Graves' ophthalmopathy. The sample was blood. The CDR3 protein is CSAGGLAGVEQYF. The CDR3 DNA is TGCAGTGCAGGGGGACTAGCGGGAGTCGAGCAGTACTTC.